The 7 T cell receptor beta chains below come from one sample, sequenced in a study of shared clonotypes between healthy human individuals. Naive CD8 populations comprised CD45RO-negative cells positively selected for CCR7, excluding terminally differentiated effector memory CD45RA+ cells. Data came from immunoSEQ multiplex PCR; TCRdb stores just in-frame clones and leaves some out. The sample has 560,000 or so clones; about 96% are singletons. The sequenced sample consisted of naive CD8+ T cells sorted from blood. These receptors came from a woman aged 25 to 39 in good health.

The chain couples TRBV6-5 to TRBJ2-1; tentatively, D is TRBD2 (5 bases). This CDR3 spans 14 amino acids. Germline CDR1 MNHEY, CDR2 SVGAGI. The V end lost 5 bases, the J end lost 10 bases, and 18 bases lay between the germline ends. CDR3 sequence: CASSRASPGWEQFF. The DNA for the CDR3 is TGTGCCAGCAGTAGGGCTAGCCCGGGGTGGGAGCAGTTCTTC.

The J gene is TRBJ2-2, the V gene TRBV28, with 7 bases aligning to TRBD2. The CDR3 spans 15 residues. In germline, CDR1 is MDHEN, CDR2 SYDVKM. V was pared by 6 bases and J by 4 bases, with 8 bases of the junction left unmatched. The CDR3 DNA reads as TGTGCCAGCAGCCTTCAGCCTAGCGGCACCGGGGAGCTGTTTTTT. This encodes CASSLQPSGTGELFF.

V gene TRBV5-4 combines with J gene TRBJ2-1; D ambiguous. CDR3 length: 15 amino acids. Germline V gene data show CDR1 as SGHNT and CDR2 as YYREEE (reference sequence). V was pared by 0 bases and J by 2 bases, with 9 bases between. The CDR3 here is CASSLGDTAYNEQFF. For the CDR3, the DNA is TGTGCCAGCAGCTTGGGTGACACCGCCTACAATGAGCAGTTCTTC.

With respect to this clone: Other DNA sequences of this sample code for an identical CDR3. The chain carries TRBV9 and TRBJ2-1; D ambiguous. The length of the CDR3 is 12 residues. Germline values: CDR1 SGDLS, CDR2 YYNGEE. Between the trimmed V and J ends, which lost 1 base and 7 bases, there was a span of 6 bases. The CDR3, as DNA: TGTGCCAGCAGCGTAAGTGGGAATGAGCAGTTCTTC. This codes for CASSVSGNEQFF. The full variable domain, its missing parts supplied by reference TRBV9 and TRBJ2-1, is DSGVTQTPKHLITATGQRVTLRCSPRSGDLSVYWYQQSLDQGLQFLIQYYNGEERAKGNILERFSAQQFPDLHSELNLSSLELGDSALYFCASSVSGNEQFFGPGTRLTVL.

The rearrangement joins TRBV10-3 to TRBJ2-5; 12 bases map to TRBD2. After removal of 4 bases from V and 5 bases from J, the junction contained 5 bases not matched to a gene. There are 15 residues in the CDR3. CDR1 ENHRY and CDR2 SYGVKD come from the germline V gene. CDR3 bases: TGTGCCATCAGTGGGGGACTAGCGGGCCGGGAGACCCAGTACTTC. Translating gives CAISGGLAGRETQYF.

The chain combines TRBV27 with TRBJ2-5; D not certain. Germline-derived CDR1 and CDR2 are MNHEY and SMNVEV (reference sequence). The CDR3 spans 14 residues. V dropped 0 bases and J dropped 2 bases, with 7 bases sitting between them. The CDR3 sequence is CASSLSTSQETQYF. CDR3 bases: TGTGCCAGCAGTTTATCGACCAGTCAAGAGACCCAGTACTTC.

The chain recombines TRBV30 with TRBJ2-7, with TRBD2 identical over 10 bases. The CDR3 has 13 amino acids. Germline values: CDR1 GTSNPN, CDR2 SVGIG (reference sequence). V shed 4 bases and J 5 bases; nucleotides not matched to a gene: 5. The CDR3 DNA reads TGTGCCTGGACCGGGACTAGCGAAGACGAGCAGTACTTC. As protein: CAWTGTSEDEQYF.